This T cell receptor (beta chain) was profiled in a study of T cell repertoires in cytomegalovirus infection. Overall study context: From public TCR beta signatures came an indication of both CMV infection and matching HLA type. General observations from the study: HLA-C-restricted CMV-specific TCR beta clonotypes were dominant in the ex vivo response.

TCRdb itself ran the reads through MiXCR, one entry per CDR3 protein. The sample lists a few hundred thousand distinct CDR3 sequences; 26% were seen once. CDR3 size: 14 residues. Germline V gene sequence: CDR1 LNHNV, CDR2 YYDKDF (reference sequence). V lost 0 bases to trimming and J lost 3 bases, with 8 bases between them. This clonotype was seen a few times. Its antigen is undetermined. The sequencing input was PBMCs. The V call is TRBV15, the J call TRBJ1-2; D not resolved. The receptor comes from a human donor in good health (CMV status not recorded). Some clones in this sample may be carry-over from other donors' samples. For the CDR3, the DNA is TGTGCCACCAGCAGAGATTTAGCGGACTATGGCTACACCTTC. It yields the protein CATSRDLADYGYTF.